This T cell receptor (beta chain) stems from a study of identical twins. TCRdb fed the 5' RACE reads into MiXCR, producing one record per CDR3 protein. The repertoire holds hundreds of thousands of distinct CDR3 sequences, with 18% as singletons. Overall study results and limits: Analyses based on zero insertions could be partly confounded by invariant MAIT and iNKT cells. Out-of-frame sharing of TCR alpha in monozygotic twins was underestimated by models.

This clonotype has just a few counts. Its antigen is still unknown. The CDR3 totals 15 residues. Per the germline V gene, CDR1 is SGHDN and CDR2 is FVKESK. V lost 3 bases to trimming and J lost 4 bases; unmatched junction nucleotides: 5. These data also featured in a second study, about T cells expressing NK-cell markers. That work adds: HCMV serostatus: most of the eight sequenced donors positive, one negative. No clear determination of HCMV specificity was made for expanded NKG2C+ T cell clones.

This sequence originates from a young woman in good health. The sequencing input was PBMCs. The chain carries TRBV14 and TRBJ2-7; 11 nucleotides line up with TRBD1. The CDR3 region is CASSHRTGGRYEQYF. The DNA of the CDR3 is TGTGCCAGCAGCCACCGGACAGGGGGCAGGTACGAGCAGTACTTC.